What follows is one T cell receptor beta chain and its context. The sample originates from a study of blood T cell repertoires in COVID-19. Study overall: Specimens from acute and convalescent COVID-19 originated in the United States, Italy and Spain. In each case, the material was cDNA or gDNA derived from T cells, B-cell-depleted T cells, or PBMCs.

Under the authors' procedure: Cell counts per sample came from amplifying reference gene primers. Some clones are missing from TCRdb's copy, which holds only in-frame ones; the method was immunoSEQ multiplex PCR. V and J calls and clone size are as listed in that table; D and trimming were resolved from the DNA. Of about 140,000 clones in the sample, around 86% were seen once. With 3 bases removed from V and 9 bases from J, the gap between germline ends came to 12 bases. Germline CDR1 reads LGHNT; CDR2 reads FRNRAP. The CDR3 totals 13 residues. This receptor was taken from a human donor in a cohort sampled during active COVID-19. The gene calls are TRBV12-5 and TRBJ2-1; D may be TRBD2 (5 bases). Sequencing was performed on peripheral blood. The CDR3 sequence: CASGFGDLVEQFF. The CDR3 bases are TGTGCTAGTGGTTTCGGGGATTTGGTTGAGCAGTTCTTC.